Below, one T cell receptor beta chain is given with its context. No antigen is known for it. The data were obtained in a study of T cell responses to AZD1222 COVID-19 vaccine. Study at large: Analyses pooled second doses at about 4 or about 12 weeks.

Study outcomes and limitations: The sample set comprised mostly white British donors with more females, and clonal diversity was possibly underestimated.

This table comes from immunoSEQ multiplex PCR, and its TCRdb copy is limited to in-frame clones, with some not included. The table shows about 140,000 clones, with approximately 92% occurring only once. This receptor was taken from an adult in good health. Sample: peripheral blood, taken on day 0 of AZD1222 vaccination.

The CDR3 DNA sequence: TGTGCCAGCAGTTTCACCCCGGAAGCGGCCTACGAGCAGTACTTC. It encodes CASSFTPEAAYEQYF. The chain recombines TRBV28 with TRBJ2-7; possible D gene TRBD2, 5 bases. This CDR3 region has 15 residues. V lost 3 bases to trimming and J lost 2 bases, with 14 bases between them. CDR1 and CDR2 (germline): MDHEN, SYDVKM. Filled out from reference TRBV28 and TRBJ2-7, the complete variable domain reads DVKVTQSSRYLVKRTGEKVFLECVQDMDHENMFWYRQDPGLGLRLIYFSYDVKMKEKGDIPEGYSVSREKKERFSLILESASTNQTSMYLCASSFTPEAAYEQYFGPGTRLTVT.